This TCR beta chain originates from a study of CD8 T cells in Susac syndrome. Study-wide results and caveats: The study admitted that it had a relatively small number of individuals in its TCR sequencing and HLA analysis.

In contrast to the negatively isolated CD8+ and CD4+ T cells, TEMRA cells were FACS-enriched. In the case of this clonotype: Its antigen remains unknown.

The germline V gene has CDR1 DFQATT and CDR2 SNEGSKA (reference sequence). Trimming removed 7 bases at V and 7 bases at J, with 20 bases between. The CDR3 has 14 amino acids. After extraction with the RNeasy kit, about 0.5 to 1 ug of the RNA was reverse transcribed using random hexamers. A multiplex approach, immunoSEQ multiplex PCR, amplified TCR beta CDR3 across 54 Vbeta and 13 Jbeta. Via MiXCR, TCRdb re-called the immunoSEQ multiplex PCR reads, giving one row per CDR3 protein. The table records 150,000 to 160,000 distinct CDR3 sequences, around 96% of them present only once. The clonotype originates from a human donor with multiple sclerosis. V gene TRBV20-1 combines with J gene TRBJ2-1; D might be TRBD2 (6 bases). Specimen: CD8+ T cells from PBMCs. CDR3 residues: CSGLGGTLVNEQFF. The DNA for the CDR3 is TGCAGTGGCCTAGGAGGGACTCTTGTTAATGAGCAGTTCTTC.